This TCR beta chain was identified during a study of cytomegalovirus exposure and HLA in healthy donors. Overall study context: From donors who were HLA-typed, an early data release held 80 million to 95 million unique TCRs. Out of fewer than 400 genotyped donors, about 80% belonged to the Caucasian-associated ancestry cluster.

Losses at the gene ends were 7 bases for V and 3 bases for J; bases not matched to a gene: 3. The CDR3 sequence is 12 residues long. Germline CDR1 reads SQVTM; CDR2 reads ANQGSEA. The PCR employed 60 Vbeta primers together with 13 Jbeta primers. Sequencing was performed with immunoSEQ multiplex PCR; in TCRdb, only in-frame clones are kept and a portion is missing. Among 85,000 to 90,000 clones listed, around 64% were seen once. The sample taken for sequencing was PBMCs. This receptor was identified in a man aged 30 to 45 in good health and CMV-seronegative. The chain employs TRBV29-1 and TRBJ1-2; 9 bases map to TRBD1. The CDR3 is CSARTGDYGYTF. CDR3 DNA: TGCAGCGCCCGGACAGGGGACTATGGCTACACCTTC.